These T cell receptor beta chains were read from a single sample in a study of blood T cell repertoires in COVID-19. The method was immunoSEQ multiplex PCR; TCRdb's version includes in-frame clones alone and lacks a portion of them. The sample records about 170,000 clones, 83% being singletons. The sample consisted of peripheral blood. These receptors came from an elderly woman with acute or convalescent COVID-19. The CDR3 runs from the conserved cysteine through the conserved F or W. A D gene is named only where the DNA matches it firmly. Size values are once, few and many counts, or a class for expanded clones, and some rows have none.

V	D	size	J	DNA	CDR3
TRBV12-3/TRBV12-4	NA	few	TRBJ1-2	TGTGCCAGCAGTTTGGGAGGGTACTATGGCTACACCTTC	CASSLGGYYGYTF
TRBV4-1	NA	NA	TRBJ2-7	TGCGCCAGCAGCCAAGATCGGGCAGGGACATACGAGCAGTACTTC	CASSQDRAGTYEQYF
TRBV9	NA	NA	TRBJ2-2	TGTGCCAGCAGCTTAGGACAAAGGAACACCGGGGAGCTGTTTTTT	CASSLGQRNTGELFF
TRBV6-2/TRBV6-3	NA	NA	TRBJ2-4	TGTGCCAGCAGTCCGAGAAACATTCAGTACTTC	CASSPRNIQYF
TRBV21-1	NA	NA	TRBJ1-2	TGTGCCAGCAGCACAAAGGACAGGGGGCGCTTCGACTATGGCTACACCTTC	CASSTKDRGRFDYGYTF
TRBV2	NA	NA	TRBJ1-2	TGTGCCAGCAGTGCGGGAGGCGGCTACACCTTC	CASSAGGGYTF
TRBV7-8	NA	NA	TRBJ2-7	TGTGCCAGCAGCTTAATGAAGCGAGGCTACGAGCAGTACTTC	CASSLMKRGYEQYF
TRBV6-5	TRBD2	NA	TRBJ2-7	TGTGCCAGCAGAGACCGGCGGGGGTCCTCCTACGAGCAGTACTTC	CASRDRRGSSYEQYF
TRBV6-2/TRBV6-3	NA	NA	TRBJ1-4	TGTGCCAGCAGTCAGTCCTTGGAGGAAAAACTGTTTTTT	CASSQSLEEKLFF
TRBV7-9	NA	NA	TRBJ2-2	TGTGCCAGCAGCGCCCCCTCGACAACAGCCACCGGGGAGCTGTTTTTT	CASSAPSTTATGELFF
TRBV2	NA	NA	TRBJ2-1	TGTGCCAGCAGTGTTCAGGCTAGCCAGAAGAGGCAGTTCTTC	CASSVQASQKRQFF